The 20 T cell receptor beta chains given below trace back to one sample, sequenced in a study of cytomegalovirus exposure and HLA in healthy donors. In the PCR, 60 Vbeta and 13 Jbeta primers were used. TCRdb's table, derived via immunoSEQ multiplex PCR, lists solely in-frame clones and lacks some. In the table there are approximately 130,000 clones, around 85% of which are singletons. Sequencing was carried out using PBMCs. The receptors stem from a boy under 18 in good health and CMV-seronegative.

The V call is TRBV27, the J call TRBJ1-2; 8 nucleotides line up with TRBD1. The CDR3 totals 14 residues. Trimming removed 4 bases from V and 8 bases from J; junction bases left unmatched: 9. In germline, CDR1 is MNHEY, CDR2 SMNVEV (reference sequence). CDR3: CASSSSGGVRGYTF. In DNA form, the CDR3 reads TGTGCCAGCAGTTCTTCAGGGGGCGTAAGAGGCTACACCTTC.

The V gene is TRBV5-6, the J gene TRBJ2-5, with D perhaps matching TRBD1 (6 bases). This CDR3 contains 14 residues. Germline assignment: CDR1 SGHDT and CDR2 YYEEEE. V lost 0 bases and J lost 5, with 11 bases in between. DNA of the CDR3: TGTGCCAGCAGCTTGGTGGACAGTGGGGAGACCCAGTACTTC. Its translation is CASSLVDSGETQYF.

The chain couples TRBV7-2 to TRBJ2-7; the D gene is possibly TRBD1 (5 bases). CDR3 length equals 13 residues. CDR1 SGHTA and CDR2 FQGNSA come from the germline V gene. The V gene lost 1 base and the J gene lost 6 bases, with 10 bases spanning the gap. CDR3 nucleotides: TGTGCCAGCAGCTTAGTCGCAGGGTTCGAGCAGTACTTC. This translates into CASSLVAGFEQYF.

The chain has TRBV14 and TRBJ2-3, with 10 positions matching TRBD2. V shed 3 bases and J 4 bases; nucleotides not matched to a gene: 7. The CDR3 has 16 residues. CDR1 is SGHDN, CDR2 FVKESK, per germline. CDR3 nucleotide sequence: TGTGCCAGCAGCCATTGGACCGGACTAGCGGCAGATACGCAGTATTTT. It is translated as CASSHWTGLAADTQYF.

The chain recombines TRBV4-3 with TRBJ2-3; 11 bases match TRBD1. This CDR3 spans 18 amino acids. Germline trimming cut 3 bases from V and 2 bases from J; bases unmatched to any gene: 10. CDR1 and CDR2 (germline): LGHNA, YSLEER. CDR3 sequence: CASSHKVGTGGTTDTQYF. The CDR3 DNA reads TGCGCCAGCAGCCACAAAGTTGGGACAGGGGGAACCACAGATACGCAGTATTTT.

This clone was picked up one time. The rearrangement links TRBV11-3 to TRBJ2-5; 7 nucleotides line up with TRBD2. The CDR3 length is 14 residues. After removal of 5 bases from V and 0 bases from J, the junction contained 3 bases not matched to a gene. Germline loops: CDR1 SGHNT, CDR2 YENEEA. The CDR3 spells CASSHGRDQETQYF. Written as DNA, the CDR3 is TGTGCCAGCAGCCATGGGAGGGACCAAGAGACCCAGTACTTC.

The rearrangement joins TRBV11-3 to TRBJ2-7; TRBD2 agrees at 9 bases. The germline gives CDR1 SGHNT, CDR2 YENEEA. There are 16 residues in the CDR3. The V segment lost 3 bases and the J segment 0 bases; nucleotides outside the gene matches: 6. In nucleotides, the CDR3 is TGTGCCAGCAGCTTCGTCCTAGCGGGGTGCTCCTACGAGCAGTACTTC. Protein sequence: CASSFVLAGCSYEQYF.

The rearrangement uses TRBV5-4 and TRBJ2-3; TRBD2 agrees at 7 bases. Germline V lookup: CDR1 SGHNT, CDR2 YYREEE (reference sequence). This CDR3 contains 19 residues. V lost 0 bases, J lost 1 base, and 14 bases stayed unmatched. CDR3 nucleotide sequence: TGTGCCAGCAGCTTGGTGTCTGGCGGGGGAGTTGCTGGCACAGATACGCAGTATTTT. Amino acids: CASSLVSGGGVAGTDTQYF.

Here the CDR3 reads CASSSTYRGNEQYF. CDR3 DNA sequence: TGTGCCAGCAGTTCGACATACAGGGGGAACGAGCAGTACTTC. The J gene is TRBJ2-7, the V gene TRBV6-6; TRBD1 matches 8 bases. The germline gives CDR1 MNHNY, CDR2 SVGAGI (reference sequence). The CDR3 consists of 14 residues. With 4 bases clipped from V and 5 bases from J, the junction kept 7 bases outside the gene matches.

The rearrangement joins TRBV27 to TRBJ1-2, with TRBD1 as a possible D gene (5 bases). Germline V CDR1 and CDR2: MNHEY, SMNVEV (reference sequence). V lost 2 bases and J 3 bases, leaving 10 bases between the germline ends. This CDR3 has 14 amino acids. CDR3 sequence: CASSLGGIDYGYTF. The CDR3 DNA is TGTGCCAGCAGTTTAGGGGGGATCGACTATGGCTACACCTTC.

The chain carries TRBV29-1 and TRBJ2-3; 11 bases line up with TRBD2. CDR3 length: 14 amino acids. Germline V gene sequence: CDR1 SQVTM, CDR2 ANQGSEA. V was clipped by 4 bases and J by 6 bases; unmatched bases: 6. The CDR3 sequence: CSVGLAGPKDTQYF. The CDR3 DNA reads TGCAGCGTTGGACTAGCGGGGCCCAAGGATACGCAGTATTTT.

V and J are TRBV19 and TRBJ1-2, with TRBD1 as a possible D gene (5 bases). Germline V gene sequence: CDR1 LNHDA, CDR2 SQIVND (reference sequence). The CDR3 covers 13 residues. Trimming removed 7 bases at V and 0 bases at J, with 9 bases between. Written as DNA, the CDR3 is TGTGCCAGTATCGACAGATCTAACTATGGCTACACCTTC. Protein product: CASIDRSNYGYTF.

CDR3 in amino acids: CASVPGQGNYEQYF. CDR3 bases: TGCGCCAGCGTACCGGGACAAGGGAACTACGAGCAGTACTTC. The V and J genes are TRBV5-1 and TRBJ2-7; a possible D gene is TRBD1 (6 bases). Germline V lookup: CDR1 SGHRS, CDR2 YFSETQ. The CDR3 totals 14 residues. V was cut by 7 bases and J by 3 bases, with 17 bases left in between.

The chain joins TRBV25-1 to TRBJ1-1; D unresolved. Germline loops: CDR1 MGHDK, CDR2 SYGVNS. The CDR3 is 12 residues long. V dropped 3 bases and J dropped 0 bases, with 2 bases sitting between them. The CDR3 spells CASSDMNTEAFF. The CDR3 region has the DNA TGTGCCAGCAGTGATATGAACACTGAAGCTTTCTTT.

This clone occurred a few times. As DNA, the CDR3 is TGCAGCGTTGGCCAGGGTGGAGGCTACACCTTC. Translating it yields CSVGQGGGYTF. V usage is TRBV29-1 and J usage is TRBJ1-2; D is perhaps TRBD1 (5 bases). The CDR3 runs to 11 residues. The germline V and J ends were trimmed by 4 bases and 8 bases, with 11 bases remaining between them. Germline V gives CDR1 SQVTM, CDR2 ANQGSEA.

The chain joins TRBV18 to TRBJ2-7; no clear D gene. V was cut by 0 bases and J by 0 bases, with 9 bases left in between. The germline CDR1 and CDR2 sequences are KGHSH and LQKENI. The CDR3 consists of 15 residues. The CDR3 reads CASSPPIASSYEQYF. The DNA for the CDR3 is TGTGCCAGCTCACCACCTATAGCCAGCTCCTACGAGCAGTACTTC.

The rearrangement links TRBV6-5 to TRBJ2-7; 7 nucleotides agree with TRBD1. In germline, CDR1 is MNHEY, CDR2 SVGAGI. The CDR3 length is 14 residues. Trimming at V came to 6 bases and at J to 3 bases, leaving 8 bases not matched to a gene. The CDR3: CASRRGLDVYEQYF. The CDR3 DNA is TGTGCCAGCAGGAGGGGGCTTGACGTCTACGAGCAGTACTTC.

This clone was seen a handful of times. V gene TRBV7-6 combines with J gene TRBJ1-2, with 10 positions matching TRBD1. Trimming at V came to 2 bases and at J to 1 base, leaving 7 bases not matched to a gene. Germline CDR1 reads SGHVS; CDR2 reads FNYEAQ. The CDR3 length is 17 residues. This CDR3 is CASSLPKGTGDNYGYTF. The CDR3 DNA reads TGTGCCAGCAGCTTACCAAAAGGGACAGGGGATAACTATGGCTACACCTTC.

The rearrangement uses TRBV2 and TRBJ2-7; D uncertain. In germline, CDR1 is SNHLY, CDR2 FYNNEI. The CDR3 is 13 amino acids. The V end was cut by 4 bases, the J end by 1 base, with 8 bases between. The CDR3 loop is CASSVISSYEQYF. The DNA for the CDR3 is TGTGCCAGCAGTGTTATCTCTTCCTACGAGCAGTACTTC. Combining the CDR3 with reference TRBV2 and TRBJ2-7 gives the whole variable domain EPEVTQTPSHQVTQMGQEVILRCVPISNHLYFYWYRQILGQKVEFLVSFYNNEISEKSEIFDDQFSVERPDGSNFTLKIRSTKLEDSAMYFCASSVISSYEQYFGPGTRLTVT.

This rearrangement joins TRBV5-1 to TRBJ2-1; 11 positions match TRBD2. The CDR3 has 15 amino acids. Germline values: CDR1 SGHRS, CDR2 YFSETQ. V lost 3 bases to trimming and J lost 8 bases; unmatched junction nucleotides: 7. The CDR3 bases are TGCGCCAGCAGCTCCTCTAGCGGGGGGCTTCATGAGCAGTTCTTC. This codes for CASSSSSGGLHEQFF.